The 5 T cell receptor beta chains reported below all come from one sample, sequenced in a study of beta chain features in type 1 diabetes. The study reverse transcribed the entire isolated RNA, so it sequenced expressed TCRB transcripts. Some clones are missing from TCRdb's copy, which holds only in-frame ones; the method was immunoSEQ multiplex PCR. The sample shows about 350,000 clones, roughly a fifth of them seen only once. The sequencing input was naive CD4+ T cells from blood. Receptor source: a woman between 18 and 30 years old in good health.

This chain joins TRBV5-1 and TRBJ2-5; TRBD2 might be the D (6 bases). CDR1 SGHRS and CDR2 YFSETQ come from the germline V gene. The CDR3 totals 16 residues. The V gene lost 4 bases and the J gene lost 5 bases, with 21 bases spanning the gap. CDR3 in DNA: TGCGCCAGCAGCATGGGGGGAGTCCCCCCTGCGGAGACCCAGTACTTC. It codes for CASSMGGVPPAETQYF.

This chain connects TRBV9 to TRBJ2-4, with D tentatively TRBD1 (6 bases). The length of the CDR3 is 17 residues. Between the trimmed V and J ends, which lost 4 bases and 1 base, there was a span of 18 bases. Per the germline V gene, CDR1 is SGDLS and CDR2 is YYNGEE. CDR3 coding DNA: TGTGCCAGCAGCAACCCGGACAGCCCAGAGGCCAAAAACATTCAGTACTTC. It codes for CASSNPDSPEAKNIQYF.

The V and J genes are TRBV9 and TRBJ2-3; 8 nucleotides agree with TRBD1. The CDR3 is made up of 16 amino acids. The germline V gene encodes CDR1 SGDLS and CDR2 YYNGEE. With 0 bases clipped from V and 0 bases from J, the junction kept 3 bases outside the gene matches. The DNA for the CDR3 is TGTGCCAGCAGCGTAGGGACAGGGATAAGCACAGATACGCAGTATTTT. Translation: CASSVGTGISTDTQYF. The variable domain in full, with the rest retrieved from reference TRBV9 and TRBJ2-3, is DSGVTQTPKHLITATGQRVTLRCSPRSGDLSVYWYQQSLDQGLQFLIQYYNGEERAKGNILERFSAQQFPDLHSELNLSSLELGDSALYFCASSVGTGISTDTQYFGPGTRLTVL.

This clone was detected a few times. V is TRBV15 and J is TRBJ1-2; 10 bases map to TRBD1. V trimming: 6 bases; J trimming: 4 bases; junction bases outside the gene matches: 8. Germline values: CDR1 LNHNV, CDR2 YYDKDF (reference sequence). CDR3 length equals 15 residues. The CDR3 nucleotides read TGTGCCACCAGTACCGACAGGGGGCACGGCTATGGCTACACCTTC. Amino acid sequence: CATSTDRGHGYGYTF.

A few counts support this clone. The chain links TRBV7-3 to TRBJ1-3; D perhaps matches TRBD1 (5 bases). This CDR3 has 14 amino acids. Trimming stripped 2 bases from V and 2 bases from J, with 7 bases between. Germline lookup yields CDR1 SGHTA and CDR2 FQGTGA. The CDR3 region is CASSLSGAGNTIYF. In DNA, the CDR3 is TGTGCCAGCAGCTTATCGGGGGCTGGAAACACCATATATTTT.